The table lists the clone carrying this T cell receptor (beta chain) with a few counts. These data come from a study of low-dose radiotherapy and immunotherapy resistance in tumors. The overall study: Members of Cohort 1 were treated with 0.5 Gy per fraction every 2 weeks. The prescribed total PTV dose was 6.5 Gy. Every two weeks patients got nivolumab 240 mg flat dose, plus ipilimumab 1 mg/kg every six weeks, intravenously.

cDNA synthesis used a TRAV/TRBV-specific primer set for both chains. The authors amplified TCRs for 20 PCR cycles with a constant-region primer and a V-primer adapter. TCRdb reprocessed the reads with MiXCR, giving one entry per CDR3 protein. The sample consists of roughly 100,000 distinct CDR3 sequences, 20% of them appearing once. Time point described: after trial treatment. Treatment denoted: LDRT plus nivolumab, ipilimumab, low-dose cyclophosphamide and aspirin (RACIN trial). The sample consisted of PBMCs, taken after low-dose radiotherapy plus immunotherapy. This clonotype was obtained from a female donor with ovarian cancer.

The chain's CDR3 is CAWTSGGNQPQHF. The CDR3 DNA is TGTGCCTGGACCTCGGGGGGAAATCAGCCCCAGCATTTT. The rearrangement links TRBV30 to TRBJ1-5; D perhaps matches TRBD1 (5 bases). V lost 4 bases, J lost 4 bases, and 11 bases lay in between. CDR3 size: 13 residues. Germline CDR1 is GTSNPN and CDR2 is SVGIG (reference sequence). Supplemented by reference TRBV30 and TRBJ1-5, the full variable domain reads SQTIHQWPATLVQPVGSPLSLECTVEGTSNPNLYWYRQAAGRGLQLLFYSVGIGQISSEVPQNLSASRPQDRQFILSSKKLLLSDSGFYLCAWTSGGNQPQHFGDGTRLSIL.